The text below deals with one T cell receptor (beta chain). Its antigen is still unknown. The CDR3 loop spans 12 amino acids. Trimming removed 8 bases from V and 6 bases from J, with 13 bases in between. Germline lookup yields CDR1 MNHNY and CDR2 SVGAGI (reference sequence). Using immunoSEQ multiplex PCR, the repertoire was profiled, and TCRdb retains in-frame clones only, with some absent. This table holds 100,000 to 150,000 clones, roughly 92% found once. These data are taken from a study of T cell responses to AZD1222 COVID-19 vaccine. Whole-study findings and limits: A mostly white British donor set with more females was recruited, and clonal diversity was possibly underestimated. Seropositive AZD1222 recipients at baseline numbered only five or six. The study found Spike-specific TCR breadth and depth rose after two AZD1222 doses. Researchers report vaccine-associated CD4 TCRs spanning spike, with dominance at 160-218 and 743-854.

The origin of this receptor is an adult who received the AZD1222 COVID-19 vaccine. The starting material was peripheral blood, obtained 28 days after the second AZD1222 dose. The V call is TRBV6-6, the J call TRBJ1-2; weak D call: TRBD1 (5 bases). In nucleotides, the CDR3 is TGTGCCAGCCAAAGGGGCGAAGATGGCTACACCTTC. It yields the protein CASQRGEDGYTF.